The 18 T cell receptor beta chains below come from one sample, sequenced in a study of T cell responses to AZD1222 COVID-19 vaccine. Only in-frame clones appear in the TCRdb table, and some are missing; sequencing was by immunoSEQ multiplex PCR. The table has more than 90,000 clones, about 86% seen once; the top ten hold 1.2% to 1.5%. Source: peripheral blood, taken on day 0 of AZD1222 vaccination. The receptors were gathered from an adult in good health.

This clone showed up just a few times. This sequence joins TRBV19 and TRBJ2-7, with 7 bases that match TRBD2. The CDR3 totals 15 residues. Germline V CDR1 and CDR2: LNHDA, SQIVND (reference sequence). J gave up 6 bases and V 6 bases, and 14 bases lay outside the gene matches. CDR3 region: CASSLGGTIRGEQYF. CDR3 in DNA: TGTGCCAGTAGCCTTGGGGGGACTATTCGAGGCGAGCAGTACTTC.

The rearrangement uses TRBV29-1 and TRBJ1-1; D unclear. Germline V CDR1 and CDR2: SQVTM, ANQGSEA. This CDR3 is built from 14 residues. Trimming left V 4 bases short and J 0 bases short, with 12 bases between. CDR3 DNA: TGCAGCGTTGCAGCACCAAGGATGAACACTGAAGCTTTCTTT. Its protein is CSVAAPRMNTEAFF. Full variable domain (outside the CDR3, taken from reference TRBV29-1 and TRBJ1-1): SAVISQKPSRDICQRGTSLTIQCQVDSQVTMMFWYRQQPGQSLTLIATANQGSEATYESGFVIDKFPISRPNLTFSTLTVSNMSPEDSSIYLCSVAAPRMNTEAFFGQGTRLTVV.

The chain has TRBV5-4 and TRBJ2-7; either TRBD1 or TRBD2 may fit D (5 bases each). The CDR3 is made up of 15 amino acids. The V and J ends lost 4 bases and 0 bases respectively, with 14 bases between them. In germline, CDR1 is SGHNT, CDR2 YYREEE (reference sequence). CDR3 amino acids: CASSSAGTVSYEQYF. The CDR3 nucleotides are TGTGCCAGCAGCAGCGCCGGGACGGTCTCCTACGAGCAGTACTTC. The full variable domain, rest sourced from reference TRBV5-4 and TRBJ2-7, is ETGVTQSPTHLIKTRGQQVTLRCSSQSGHNTVSWYQQALGQGPQFIFQYYREEENGRGNFPPRFSGLQFPNYSSELNVNALELDDSALYLCASSSAGTVSYEQYFGPGTRLTVT.

This clone is a singleton in its sample. This sequence joins TRBV29-1 and TRBJ1-1; tentative D call: TRBD1 (5 bases). From germline, CDR1 is SQVTM and CDR2 ANQGSEA. The CDR3 contains 12 residues. The germline V and J ends were trimmed by 4 bases and 1 base, with 7 bases remaining between them. As DNA, the CDR3 is TGCAGCGTTGGTAGGGGGAACACTGAAGCTTTCTTT. Amino acid sequence: CSVGRGNTEAFF.

J is TRBJ1-4 and V is TRBV7-9; D remains unclear. The CDR3 consists of 16 residues. The V and J ends lost 0 bases and 6 bases respectively, with 14 bases between them. CDR1 SEHNR and CDR2 FQNEAQ come from the germline V gene (reference sequence). CDR3 in DNA: TGTGCCAGCAGCTTAGCGGAGGGAACCTCCTATGAAAAACTGTTTTTT. Translation: CASSLAEGTSYEKLFF.

The V gene is TRBV19, the J gene TRBJ2-1, with a possible D match to TRBD1 (5 bases). The germline V gene has CDR1 LNHDA and CDR2 SQIVND (reference sequence). Deletions cut 5 bases from V and 0 bases from J, with 11 bases between. The CDR3 has 15 amino acids. CDR3 loop: CASSETVSSYNEQFF. The CDR3 bases are TGTGCCAGTAGTGAGACAGTAAGCTCCTACAATGAGCAGTTCTTC.

V and J are TRBV4-1 and TRBJ2-1, with 9 bases fitting TRBD2. V trimming: 0 bases; J trimming: 3 bases; junction bases outside the gene matches: 6. This CDR3 has 17 residues. Germline V gene lookup returns CDR1 MGHRA and CDR2 YSYEKL. In nucleotides, the CDR3 is TGCGCCAGCAGCCAAGATATGGCTAGCGGGGTCTACAATGAGCAGTTCTTC. It codes for CASSQDMASGVYNEQFF.

The chain has TRBV4-1 and TRBJ2-1; TRBD2 matches at 11 bases. The germline CDR1 and CDR2 sequences are MGHRA and YSYEKL. The CDR3 is 19 residues long. J gave up 0 bases and V 3 bases, and 10 bases lay outside the gene matches. The CDR3 is CASSHVGLADPSSYNEQFF. In nucleotides, the CDR3 is TGCGCCAGCAGCCACGTGGGACTAGCGGACCCGAGCTCCTACAATGAGCAGTTCTTC.

The rearrangement uses TRBV12-5 and TRBJ2-1; possibly TRBD1 or TRBD2 for D (5 bases each). The germline gives CDR1 LGHNT, CDR2 FRNRAP. V lost 3 bases and J lost 7, with 16 bases in between. The CDR3 contains 15 residues. The CDR3 spells CASGLRDPAWNEQFF. The CDR3 DNA reads as TGTGCTAGTGGTTTACGGGACCCCGCCTGGAATGAGCAGTTCTTC. The full variable domain, completed using reference TRBV12-5 and TRBJ2-1, is DARVTQTPRHKVTEMGQEVTMRCQPILGHNTVFWYRQTMMQGLELLAYFRNRAPLDDSGMPKDRFSAEMPDATLATLKIQPSEPRDSAVYFCASGLRDPAWNEQFFGPGTRLTVL.

The chain joins TRBV6-4 to TRBJ2-1, with TRBD2 matching over 7 bases. Germline lookup yields CDR1 MRHNA and CDR2 SNTAGT. V gave up 5 bases and J gave up 0 bases; unmatched junction bases: 4. CDR3 length: 15 amino acids. The DNA for the CDR3 is TGTGCCAGCAGTACGACTAGCAGCTCCTACAATGAGCAGTTCTTC. This encodes CASSTTSSSYNEQFF.

The chain joins TRBV24-1 to TRBJ1-5, with a tentative D call TRBD1 (6 bases). V was cut by 4 bases and J by 2 bases, with 8 bases left in between. Per the germline V gene, CDR1 is KGHDR and CDR2 is SFDVKD. The CDR3 covers 14 residues. CDR3 amino acids: CATSEAGGNQPQHF. CDR3 bases: TGTGCCACCAGTGAGGCAGGGGGCAATCAGCCCCAGCATTTT.

The V gene is TRBV7-9, the J gene TRBJ2-1, with D uncertain. This CDR3 has 15 amino acids. Trimming cost V 5 bases and J 4 bases, with 15 bases left between them. Germline V gene sequence: CDR1 SEHNR, CDR2 FQNEAQ (reference sequence). As DNA, the CDR3 is TGTGCCAGCAGCCCCCCAGGCTACACGTACAATGAGCAGTTCTTC. This gives the protein CASSPPGYTYNEQFF.

The chain couples TRBV12-3 or TRBV12-4 to TRBJ2-1; no definite D call. The CDR3 runs 13 residues. Deletions cut 1 base from V and 6 bases from J, with 7 bases between. Written as DNA, the CDR3 is TGTGCCAGCAGTTTAGACAGTCGCAATGAGCAGTTCTTC. Its protein product is CASSLDSRNEQFF.

CDR3 sequence: CAISGDILLPEAFF. The CDR3 bases are TGTGCCATCAGTGGAGACATACTACTCCCTGAAGCTTTCTTT. The chain combines TRBV10-3 with TRBJ1-1; D remains ambiguous. The CDR3 sequence is 14 residues long. The germline V gene encodes CDR1 ENHRY and CDR2 SYGVKD. V lost 4 bases and J lost 6, with 15 bases in between.

This sequence joins TRBV2 and TRBJ2-7; D remains unclear. The CDR3 extends over 13 amino acids. V shed 1 base and J shed 1 base, with 5 bases lying between them. Germline V CDR1 and CDR2: SNHLY, FYNNEI. The CDR3 DNA reads as TGTGCCAGCAGTGAAGGCTGGTCCTACGAGCAGTACTTC. The encoded protein is CASSEGWSYEQYF.

V is TRBV9 and J is TRBJ2-1, with 9 nucleotides matching TRBD1. This CDR3 spans 15 amino acids. Trimming at V came to 3 bases and at J to 6 bases, leaving 7 bases not matched to a gene. Germline V gene data show CDR1 as SGDLS and CDR2 as YYNGEE. In nucleotides, the CDR3 is TGTGCCAGCAGCGAGGGACAGGGACAGGTCAATGAGCAGTTCTTC. It is translated as CASSEGQGQVNEQFF.

J is TRBJ2-2 and V is TRBV7-2; D not resolved. Germline assignment: CDR1 SGHTA and CDR2 FQGNSA. The V and J ends lost 1 base and 6 bases respectively, with 6 bases between them. The CDR3 spans 13 residues. The CDR3, as DNA: TGTGCCAGCAGCTTAGGCGTTTCCGGGGAGCTGTTTTTT. This sequence encodes CASSLGVSGELFF.

V and J are TRBV7-2 and TRBJ2-3; D assignment may be TRBD1 or TRBD2 (5 bases each). There are 15 residues in the CDR3. V was trimmed by 1 base and J by 0 bases, leaving 8 bases between them. The germline gives CDR1 SGHTA, CDR2 FQGNSA. DNA for the CDR3: TGTGCCAGCAGCTTAGGAGGGGCGAGCACAGATACGCAGTATTTT. Protein sequence: CASSLGGASTDTQYF.